This T cell receptor beta chain was obtained from a study of blood T cell repertoires in COVID-19. Ages ranged from about 18 to 89 years, with residence in some 25 US areas. Sequencing used immunoSEQ multiplex PCR; TCRdb keeps in-frame clones, though not all of them. The table lists approximately 200,000 clones, roughly 80% of them singletons. There are 15 residues in the CDR3. Germline V gives CDR1 SNHLY, CDR2 FYNNEI. J was trimmed by 8 bases and V by 0 bases; bases with no gene match: 4. The specimen was PBMCs or T cells enriched from blood (not recorded which). The chain combines TRBV2 with TRBJ1-6; 7 bases are a match to TRBD1. This sequence was found in a man between 60 and 75 years old who had recovered from COVID-19. The CDR3 DNA is TGTGCCAGCAGTGAAGCTGCGACAGGGTATTCACCCCTCCACTTT. As protein: CASSEAATGYSPLHF. The entire variable domain, with the rest obtained from reference TRBV2 and TRBJ1-6, is as follows: EPEVTQTPSHQVTQMGQEVILRCVPISNHLYFYWYRQILGQKVEFLVSFYNNEISEKSEIFDDQFSVERPDGSNFTLKIRSTKLEDSAMYFCASSEAATGYSPLHFGNGTRLTVT.